This TCR beta chain was recovered during a study of PD-1 blockade in classical Hodgkin lymphoma (dated by TCRdb to 2020 to 2021). As for the study more broadly: Nivolumab dosing was 3 mg/kg intravenously every 2 weeks, continuing until either disease progression or unacceptable toxicity. A peripheral blood immune signature of response to PD-1 blockade in classical Hodgkin lymphoma was defined using TCR beta sequencing and CyTOF. Results and caveats for the whole study, not just this receptor: Trial patients with a complete response had baseline diversity similar to that of newly diagnosed patients, while partial responders and progressors had significantly lower diversity. Diversity was lower in patients who began nivolumab less than 1 year after ASCT, so these patients were left out of later analyses to avoid confounding by immune reconstitution. Newly diagnosed patients were reported to have lower baseline TCR diversity than healthy donors, and relapsed/refractory patients were reported to have lower baseline TCR diversity still. Only a single clinical trial cohort was studied, and what caused the repertoire differences, possibly disease activity or prior therapy, remained undefined. A significant rise by C4D1 was seen in CD4+ but not CD8+ TCR diversity (p=0.0027 vs p=0.16), with the rise being most apparent in complete responders (p=0.02).

In the case of this clone: The antigen it recognizes is unknown. No base quality values were provided; no much bigger clone lies one nucleotide off.

Read against the paper, the sample's time point label means: cycle 4 day 1 (C4D1), after more than 5 weeks of nivolumab. All trial patients had relapsed after autologous stem cell transplantation, with cohorts A, B and C differing in prior brentuximab vedotin exposure. The trial cohort comprised more than 55 patients with relapsed/refractory classical Hodgkin lymphoma whose best overall responses were complete response, partial response or progressive disease. Single-agent nivolumab was administered to trial patients in the multi-cohort phase II CheckMate 205 trial. An independent review committee assessed best overall response by applying the 2007 International Working Group response criteria. Trial PBMCs were collected immediately before nivolumab initiation (C1D1) and during therapy at cycle 2 day 1 and cycle 4 day 1. Peripheral blood was collected in 8 mL Vacutainer Cell Preparation Tubes, from which PBMCs were isolated by centrifugation and then cryopreserved.

V was cut back by 2 bases and J by 6 bases, leaving a gap of 13 bases between them. Inclusive of the bounding cysteine and phenylalanine, the CDR3 is 14 residues long. Of all the DNA, just the CDR3 is kept, 42 bases in frame from base 1. CDR1 and CDR2 are read off the germline V gene as MNHEY and SVGAGI. The Qiagen DNeasy kit was used to extract genomic DNA both from unsorted PBMCs and from the negatively selected CD4+ and CD8+ fractions. TCR beta CDR3 regions were amplified by immunoSEQ multiplex PCR using primers annealing to V and J segments. Amplification bias was minimized using a synthetic immune receptor repertoire, and residual bias was removed computationally after sequencing. The original methods were these. Repertoire diversity was quantified as the Shannon entropy index using custom Python scripts. Unsorted, CD4+ and CD8+ repertoires were analyzed separately, except for combined analyses in which CD4+ and CD8+ sequences were merged in silico. A clone counted as expanded when the clone's frequency after treatment rose at least 2-fold relative to C1D1, and clones undetected at baseline were given a pseudocount of 0.5. Singleton clones were defined as clones with 0 or 1 copy at C1D1, and non-singleton clones were defined as clones with 2 or more copies. Clones expanded in unsorted samples were labelled as CD4+, CD8+ or unknown by matching protein sequences in sorted samples from the same patient. Wilcoxon tests on paired samples were used to test changes in diversity from C1D1 to C4D1. In its TCRdb copy, this immuneACCESS table keeps in-frame sequences only and misses some clones. Where compared with another copy, unresolved V genes explain less than half of these, and the others have no known cause. That table gives V, J and clone size, and the DNA gave D and trimming. The sample table holds 90,000 to 140,000 clones, of which over 85% were seen once. About 20% of the sample lies in the top ten.

The rearranged chain carries TRBV6-5 and TRBJ1-2; no D segment can be confidently identified. This sample comprised peripheral blood mononuclear cells (PBMCs), obtained before the fourth cycle of nivolumab. The source is a human donor with classical Hodgkin lymphoma. Here the CDR3 is given as CASSYMGTLDGYTF. The sequence in DNA is TGTGCCAGCAGTTACATGGGAACCCTTGATGGCTACACCTTC.